Each of the 21 T cell receptor beta chains below was sequenced from the same sample in a study of early T cells in non-severe SARS-CoV-2 infection. From the 5' RACE reads, TCRdb called clonotypes with MiXCR, one entry per CDR3 protein. Here the sample spans 20,000 to 30,000 distinct CDR3 sequences, 3.5% to 4.5% being singletons. The source material was whole blood. The receptors were sampled from an adult who was a healthcare worker with PCR-confirmed SARS-CoV-2 infection or an uninfected control (not recorded which).

This clonotype is judged medium-sized. The chain carries TRBV6-4 and TRBJ2-3; D uncertain. With 2 bases removed from V and 1 base from J, the gap between germline ends came to 4 bases. This CDR3 is built from 13 residues. Germline V gene sequence: CDR1 MRHNA, CDR2 SNTAGT. The CDR3 DNA sequence: TGTGCCAGCAGTGACAGGGGCACAGATACGCAGTATTTT. It yields the protein CASSDRGTDTQYF.

Ten or more counts support this clonotype. The rearrangement links TRBV29-1 to TRBJ1-1; D perhaps matches TRBD1 (5 bases). V was pared by 8 bases and J by 10 bases, with 26 bases between. This CDR3 has 14 amino acids. Germline V gene sequence: CDR1 SQVTM, CDR2 ANQGSEA. CDR3 in amino acids: CSTRVDGTKKTAFF. Here the CDR3 DNA reads TGCAGCACCAGGGTTGACGGCACTAAGAAGACAGCTTTCTTT.

In its sample, this clonotype was seen a few times. This chain joins TRBV20-1 and TRBJ2-5; 8 nucleotides line up with TRBD1. Per the germline V gene, CDR1 is DFQATT and CDR2 is SNEGSKA (reference sequence). V dropped 2 bases and J dropped 0; count of bases not matched to a gene: 8. The CDR3 sequence is 16 residues long. The CDR3 protein is CSARFPGQGYQETQYF. Written as DNA, the CDR3 is TGCAGTGCTAGATTTCCCGGACAGGGATACCAAGAGACCCAGTACTTC.

The CDR3 DNA reads as TGTGCCAGCACTAGAGGGGCAAATTTGGGTGAGCAGTTCTTC. It encodes CASTRGANLGEQFF. The genes are TRBV6-5 and TRBJ2-1, with D possibly called TRBD1 or TRBD2 (5 bases each). In germline, CDR1 is MNHEY, CDR2 SVGAGI. V lost 7 bases and J 9 bases, leaving 19 bases between the germline ends. This CDR3 has 14 residues.

This clonotype was observed a few times. The chain employs TRBV28 and TRBJ1-2, with 12 bases aligning to TRBD1. The junction had 7 bases not matched to a gene; V was cut back by 4 bases and J by 4 bases. The CDR3 has 16 residues. Per germline, CDR1 MDHEN and CDR2 SYDVKM. CDR3 in DNA: TGTGCCAGCAGTTCGGCCGGGACAGGGGGCATCTATGGCTACACCTTC. Translation gives CASSSAGTGGIYGYTF.

This clonotype occurred many times. The chain couples TRBV2 to TRBJ2-1; the D call may be TRBD1 or TRBD2 (5 bases each). Deletions cut 4 bases from V and 0 bases from J, with 7 bases between. CDR3 length equals 14 residues. The germline gives CDR1 SNHLY, CDR2 FYNNEI. Here the CDR3 reads CASSGGSSYNEQFF. CDR3 coding DNA: TGTGCCAGCAGTGGGGGGAGCTCCTACAATGAGCAGTTCTTC.

The V gene is TRBV5-1, the J gene TRBJ2-3, with 9 bases lining up with TRBD2. The CDR3 covers 16 residues. The germline V gene has CDR1 SGHRS and CDR2 YFSETQ. V was clipped by 1 base and J by 4 bases; unmatched bases: 7. This CDR3 reads CASSLLAGGPPDTQYF. The CDR3 DNA follows: TGCGCCAGCAGCTTGTTGGCGGGGGGGCCACCAGATACGCAGTATTTT.

This clonotype was recorded at least ten times. The chain joins TRBV12-3 or TRBV12-4 to TRBJ1-5, with TRBD1 as a possible D gene (5 bases). This CDR3 is 13 amino acids long. Trimming cost V 6 bases and J 6 bases, with 12 bases left between them. The CDR3 DNA is TGTGCCAGCAGGGGCCAGGGAAGTCAGCCCCAGCATTTT. Its protein product is CASRGQGSQPQHF.

The sample holds many counts of this clonotype. The chain has TRBV6-6 and TRBJ1-1; D is undetermined. CDR3 length: 13 amino acids. V was trimmed by 6 bases and J by 4 bases, leaving 12 bases between them. The germline gives CDR1 MNHNY, CDR2 SVGAGI (reference sequence). CDR3: CASSWGWSTEAFF. CDR3 nucleotides: TGTGCCAGCAGCTGGGGTTGGAGCACTGAAGCTTTCTTT.

This clonotype has a count of ten or more. The genes are TRBV7-3 and TRBJ2-7; no clear D. The CDR3 has 14 amino acids. Trimming took off 4 bases at V and 2 bases at J, with 12 bases between the two ends. CDR1 is SGHTA and CDR2 is FQGTGA in the germline V gene. The CDR3 sequence: CASSSRTGTYEQYF. CDR3 DNA: TGTGCCAGCAGCTCGAGGACGGGCACCTACGAGCAGTACTTC.

Ten or more counts support this clonotype. The rearrangement links TRBV11-3 to TRBJ2-1; 14 bases line up with TRBD2. V lost 5 bases, J lost 8 bases, and 8 bases stayed unmatched. The germline V gene has CDR1 SGHNT and CDR2 YENEEA. This CDR3 comprises 16 residues. Written as DNA, the CDR3 is TGTGCCAGCAGCGCCGGGACTAGCGGGGGCATCGATGAGCAGTTCTTC. Its protein product is CASSAGTSGGIDEQFF.

This clonotype has at least ten counts. This chain links TRBV4-1 with TRBJ1-5, with D unresolved. Germline V lookup: CDR1 MGHRA, CDR2 YSYEKL. V lost 3 bases to trimming and J lost 5 bases, with 8 bases between them. The CDR3 runs to 13 residues. This CDR3 reads CASSQDGYQPQHF. The CDR3 DNA sequence: TGCGCCAGCAGCCAGGATGGATATCAGCCCCAGCATTTT.

The rearrangement joins TRBV12-2 to TRBJ2-2; the D segment call TRBD1 is taken from the table without a DNA check. TRBV12-2 is recorded as a pseudogene. The CDR3 has 16 residues. CDR3 in amino acids: CASRYVRDANTGELFF. DNA for the CDR3: TGTGCAAGTCGCTACGTCCGGGACGCCAACACCGGGGAGCTGTTTTTT.

This clonotype was seen many times. This rearrangement joins TRBV12-3 or TRBV12-4 to TRBJ1-2, with 8 bases aligning to TRBD1. J was trimmed by 4 bases and V by 3 bases; bases with no gene match: 4. CDR3 length equals 14 residues. CDR3 loop: CASSFTGGLYGYTF. In DNA form, the CDR3 reads TGTGCCAGCAGTTTTACAGGGGGTCTCTATGGCTACACCTTC.

The V and J genes are TRBV12-5 and TRBJ2-3; maybe TRBD1 (5 bases). V was pared by 1 base and J by 1 base, with 9 bases between. This CDR3 spans 15 amino acids. The germline V gene encodes CDR1 LGHNT and CDR2 FRNRAP. The CDR3 nucleotides are TGTGCTAGTGGTTTGGCACAGGTGGGCACAGATACGCAGTATTTT. It specifies CASGLAQVGTDTQYF.

Ten or more counts support this clonotype. The chain recombines TRBV5-5 with TRBJ2-7; D ambiguous. The CDR3 has 16 residues. Germline CDR1 and CDR2: SGHKS and YYEKEE (reference sequence). With 1 base removed from V and 3 bases from J, the gap between germline ends came to 17 bases. In DNA, the CDR3 is TGTGCCAGCAGCTTGTCGGGCACGGGTCCCATCTACGAGCAGTACTTC. Translated: CASSLSGTGPIYEQYF.

This clonotype was observed at least ten times. The genes are TRBV20-1 and TRBJ1-5; tentative D call: TRBD1 (5 bases). V lost 2 bases and J lost 9, with 14 bases in between. The germline CDR1 and CDR2 sequences are DFQATT and SNEGSKA (reference sequence). This CDR3 spans 13 amino acids. CDR3 residues: CSARLGLNRPQHF. The CDR3, as DNA: TGCAGTGCTAGATTGGGGCTCAATAGGCCCCAGCATTTT.

This clonotype was seen at least ten times. The CDR3 nucleotides are TGTGCCAGCAGCTTAGCGGAGAGGTCGTCTCAAGAGACCCAGTACTTC. This sequence encodes CASSLAERSSQETQYF. This rearrangement joins TRBV7-8 to TRBJ2-5, with D unclear. V lost 0 bases and J lost 2, with 13 bases in between. The CDR3 extends over 16 amino acids. Germline V gene sequence: CDR1 SGHVS, CDR2 FQNEAQ.

This clonotype has at least ten counts. This chain links TRBV5-1 with TRBJ1-2, with D perhaps matching TRBD1 (6 bases). Deletions cut 4 bases from V and 0 bases from J, with 10 bases between. CDR1 and CDR2 from the germline V gene are SGHRS and YFSETQ. The CDR3 contains 14 residues. The CDR3 DNA reads as TGCGCCAGCAGCCCAGGGACAACTAACTATGGCTACACCTTC. Residues: CASSPGTTNYGYTF.

This clonotype has just a few counts. The chain couples TRBV29-1 to TRBJ2-3; a weak D match, TRBD2 (5 bases). The CDR3 totals 13 residues. CDR1 and CDR2 from the germline V gene are SQVTM and ANQGSEA. V dropped 6 bases and J dropped 1 base, with 11 bases sitting between them. CDR3 sequence: CSVERGRTDTQYF. The CDR3 nucleotides are TGCAGCGTCGAGAGAGGGCGCACAGATACGCAGTATTTT.

The chain couples TRBV6-6 to TRBJ2-7, with 8 bases identical to TRBD1. The CDR3 totals 13 residues. Trimming cost V 2 bases and J 3 bases; bases outside gene matches: 0. CDR1 MNHNY and CDR2 SVGAGI come from the germline V gene (reference sequence). The CDR3 reads CASSYGTGYEQYF. The CDR3, as DNA: TGTGCCAGCAGTTACGGGACAGGCTACGAGCAGTACTTC.